This TCR beta chain was sequenced in a study of cytomegalovirus exposure and HLA in healthy donors. Regarding donors, all were healthy bone marrow donors. V was clipped by 3 bases and J by 2 bases, with 10 bases between them. Germline CDR1 reads KGHSH; CDR2 reads LQKENI. The CDR3 runs to 14 residues. Researchers ran the PCR with 60 Vbeta and 13 Jbeta primers. Under the authors' procedure: Approximately 72 million unique TCR beta chains, some 10 million of them shared, were counted by a later analysis. TCRdb's table, derived via immunoSEQ multiplex PCR, lists solely in-frame clones and lacks some. For V, J and clone size, that table is used; D and trimming come from the DNA. The table has under 200,000 clones, around 82% seen once.

The sample comprised PBMCs. The receptor was derived from a male donor in good health and CMV-seronegative. This chain uses TRBV18 with TRBJ1-1, with a tentative D call TRBD1 (6 bases). CDR3 protein: CASSPTGLNTEAFF. The DNA for the CDR3 is TGTGCCAGCTCACCTACAGGGCTTAACACTGAAGCTTTCTTT.